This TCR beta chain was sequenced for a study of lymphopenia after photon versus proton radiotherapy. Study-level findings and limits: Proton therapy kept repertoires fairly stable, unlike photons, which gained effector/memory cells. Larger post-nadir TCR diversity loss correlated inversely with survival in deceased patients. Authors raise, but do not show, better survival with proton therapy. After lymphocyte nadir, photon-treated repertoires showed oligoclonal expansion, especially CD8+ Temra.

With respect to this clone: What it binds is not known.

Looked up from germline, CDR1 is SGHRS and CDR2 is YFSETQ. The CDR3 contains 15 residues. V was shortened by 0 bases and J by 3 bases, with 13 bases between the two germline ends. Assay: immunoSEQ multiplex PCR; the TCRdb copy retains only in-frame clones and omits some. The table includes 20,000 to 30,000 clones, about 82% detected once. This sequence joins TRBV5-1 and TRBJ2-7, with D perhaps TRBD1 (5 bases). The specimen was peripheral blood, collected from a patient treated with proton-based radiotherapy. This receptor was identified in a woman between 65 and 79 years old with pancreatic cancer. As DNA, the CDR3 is TGCGCCAGCAGCTTGGCAGCGCAGGGAAACTACGAGCAGTACTTC. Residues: CASSLAAQGNYEQYF.